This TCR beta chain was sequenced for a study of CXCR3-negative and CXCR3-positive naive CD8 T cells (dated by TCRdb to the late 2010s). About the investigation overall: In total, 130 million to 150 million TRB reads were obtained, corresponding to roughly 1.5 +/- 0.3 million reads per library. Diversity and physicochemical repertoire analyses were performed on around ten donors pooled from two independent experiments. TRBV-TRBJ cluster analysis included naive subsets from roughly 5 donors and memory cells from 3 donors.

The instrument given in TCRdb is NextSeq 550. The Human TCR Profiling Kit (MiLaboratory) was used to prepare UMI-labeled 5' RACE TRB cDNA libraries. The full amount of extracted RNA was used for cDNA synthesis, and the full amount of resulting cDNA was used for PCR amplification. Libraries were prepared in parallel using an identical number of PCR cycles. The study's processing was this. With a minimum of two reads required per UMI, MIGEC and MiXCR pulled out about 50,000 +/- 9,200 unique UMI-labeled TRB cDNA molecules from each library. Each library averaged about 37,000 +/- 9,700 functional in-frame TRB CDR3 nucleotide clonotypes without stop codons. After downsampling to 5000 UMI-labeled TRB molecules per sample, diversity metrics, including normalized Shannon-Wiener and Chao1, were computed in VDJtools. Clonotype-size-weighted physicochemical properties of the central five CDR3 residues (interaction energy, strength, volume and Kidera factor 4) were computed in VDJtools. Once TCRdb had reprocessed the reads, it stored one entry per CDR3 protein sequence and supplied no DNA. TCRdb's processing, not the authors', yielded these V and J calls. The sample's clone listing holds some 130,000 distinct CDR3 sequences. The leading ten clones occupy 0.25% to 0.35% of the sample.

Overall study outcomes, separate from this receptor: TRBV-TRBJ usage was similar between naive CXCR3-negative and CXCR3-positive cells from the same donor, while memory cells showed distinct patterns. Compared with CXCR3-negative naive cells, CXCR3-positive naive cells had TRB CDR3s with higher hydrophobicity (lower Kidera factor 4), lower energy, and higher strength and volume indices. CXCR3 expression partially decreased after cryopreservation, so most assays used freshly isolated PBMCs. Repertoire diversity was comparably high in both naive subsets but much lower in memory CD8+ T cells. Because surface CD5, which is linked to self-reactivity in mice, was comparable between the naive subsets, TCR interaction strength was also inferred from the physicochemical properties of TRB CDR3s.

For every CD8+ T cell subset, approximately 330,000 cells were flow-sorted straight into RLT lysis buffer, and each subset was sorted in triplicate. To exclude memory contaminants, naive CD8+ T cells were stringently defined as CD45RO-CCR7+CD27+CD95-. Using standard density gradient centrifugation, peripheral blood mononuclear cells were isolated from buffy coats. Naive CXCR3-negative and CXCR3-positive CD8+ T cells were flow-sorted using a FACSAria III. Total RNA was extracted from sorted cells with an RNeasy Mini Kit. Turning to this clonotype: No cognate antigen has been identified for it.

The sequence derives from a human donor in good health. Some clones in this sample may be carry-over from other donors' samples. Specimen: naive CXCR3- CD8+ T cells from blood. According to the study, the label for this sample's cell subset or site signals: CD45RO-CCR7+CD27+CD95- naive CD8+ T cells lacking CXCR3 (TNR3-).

This receptor has the CDR3 CATSDLQGDQETQYF. The V gene is TRBV24-1 and the J gene is TRBJ2-5. Via the germline V gene, CDR1 is KGHDR and CDR2 SFDVKD. The CDR3 starts with the cysteine, ends with the phenylalanine, and has 15 residues. No DNA sequence was recorded.